A single sample gave rise to the 8 T cell receptor beta chains below, sequenced in a study of cytotoxic CD8 clonotypes in ibrutinib-treated CLL. Method: immunoSEQ multiplex PCR; TCRdb's copy keeps in-frame clones and lacks some. Altogether 150,000 to 200,000 clones are present, roughly 84% being singletons, with the ten largest covering 3% to 3.5%. Sequencing used PBMCs, obtained at disease progression, from a patient treated with ibrutinib. The receptors stem from a human donor with chronic lymphocytic leukemia.

The genes are TRBV19 and TRBJ2-1; 8 nucleotides align to TRBD2. CDR1 is LNHDA and CDR2 is SQIVND in the germline V gene (reference sequence). This CDR3 is 15 amino acids long. Losses at the gene ends were 2 bases for V and 6 bases for J; bases not matched to a gene: 6. The CDR3 DNA follows: TGTGCCAGTAGTATATTTACGGGAGGGCCCAATGAGCAGTTCTTC. Amino acids: CASSIFTGGPNEQFF.

The chain combines TRBV4-2 with TRBJ2-1; 10 nucleotides match TRBD2. Trimming cost V 3 bases and J 0 bases; bases outside gene matches: 17. The V gene's germline CDR1 is LGHNA and CDR2 YNFKEQ. The CDR3 is made up of 21 amino acids. The CDR3, as DNA: TGTGCCAGCAGCCACGAGGCCTCAGGGACTAGCGCTCTGAGCTCCTACAATGAGCAGTTCTTC. Translating it yields CASSHEASGTSALSSYNEQFF.

In this sample, this clone turned up once. The genes are TRBV6-5 and TRBJ1-2, with D hard to call. The V gene lost 0 bases and the J gene lost 2 bases, with 10 bases spanning the gap. Germline assignment: CDR1 MNHEY and CDR2 SVGAGI. The CDR3 has 15 residues. DNA for the CDR3: TGTGCCAGCAGTTACTCGGGCTCTAAAAACTATGGCTACACCTTC. This gives the protein CASSYSGSKNYGYTF.

The chain carries TRBV6-1 and TRBJ1-3; D is uncertain. Trimming took 1 base from V and 0 from J, leaving 10 bases between them. The CDR3 runs 16 residues. Germline V lookup: CDR1 MNHNS, CDR2 SASEGT. The CDR3 DNA sequence: TGTGCCAGCAGTGAAGGGTTAAGAGGCTCTGGAAACACCATATATTTT. It translates to CASSEGLRGSGNTIYF.

This chain joins TRBV7-9 and TRBJ1-2; 9 nucleotides agree with TRBD1. The CDR3 contains 15 residues. Germline trimming cut 5 bases from V and 8 bases from J; bases unmatched to any gene: 12. Germline V gene data show CDR1 as SEHNR and CDR2 as FQNEAQ (reference sequence). The CDR3 region has the DNA TGTGCCAGCAGCCCCTGGGACAGGGCTGATAGGGGCTACACCTTC. Translating gives CASSPWDRADRGYTF. The full variable domain, in which reference TRBV7-9 and TRBJ1-2 provide the parts outside the CDR3, is DTGVSQNPRHKITKRGQNVTFRCDPISEHNRLYWYRQTLGQGPEFLTYFQNEAQLEKSRLLSDRFSAERPKGSFSTLEIQRTEQGDSAMYLCASSPWDRADRGYTFGSGTRLTVV.

This clone was recorded once. The rearrangement links TRBV14 to TRBJ2-2, with D unclear. Germline V gene sequence: CDR1 SGHDN, CDR2 FVKESK. V was clipped by 5 bases and J by 8 bases, with 15 bases between them. This CDR3 has 14 residues. The CDR3 spells CASSRVSSFGELFF. The DNA for the CDR3 is TGTGCCAGCAGCAGGGTGAGCTCGTTTGGGGAGCTGTTTTTT.

The V gene is TRBV30, the J gene TRBJ2-1, with 12 nucleotides matching TRBD2. The CDR3 spans 15 residues. Trimming took 1 base from V and 6 from J; bases not matched to a gene: 4. Germline CDR1 and CDR2: GTSNPN and SVGIG (reference sequence). The CDR3 nucleotides read TGTGCCTGGAGTGAATCGACTAGCGGGAGCAATGAGCAGTTCTTC. It translates to CAWSESTSGSNEQFF.

The DNA of the CDR3 is TGTGCCAGTAGTATTAGGCCTGGTGACCAGCCCCAGCATTTT. Amino acid sequence: CASSIRPGDQPQHF. The chain couples TRBV19 to TRBJ1-5; D is undetermined. V lost 3 bases to trimming and J lost 7 bases, with 13 bases between them. This CDR3 comprises 14 residues. Germline values: CDR1 LNHDA, CDR2 SQIVND (reference sequence). Full variable domain (remainder filled in from reference TRBV19 and TRBJ1-5): DGGITQSPKYLFRKEGQNVTLSCEQNLNHDAMYWYRQDPGQGLRLIYYSQIVNDFQKGDIAEGYSVSREKKESFPLTVTSAQKNPTAFYLCASSIRPGDQPQHFGDGTRLSIL.